Described below is a single TCR beta chain sequence and its context. As yet, its antigen is unknown. The sample belongs to a study of PD-1 blockade in classical Hodgkin lymphoma. This CDR3 comprises 15 residues. The germline CDR1 and CDR2 sequences are SGHNT and YENEEA. Trimming took 5 bases from V and 9 from J, leaving 20 bases between them. Overall study findings and caveats: For complete responders, baseline diversity was comparable to that of newly diagnosed patients.

Clones were sequenced by immunoSEQ multiplex PCR, and TCRdb holds only the in-frame ones, with some missing. The sample gives 31,000 or so clones, around 84% of which show up once; around 0.79% is in the top ten. This sample's time point: cycle 4 day 1 (C4D1), after more than five weeks of nivolumab. Patients all relapsed after autologous stem cell transplantation, and there was variation in brentuximab vedotin exposure. Using magnetic negative selection, the CD4+ T cells were separated out of thawed PBMCs. This material consisted of CD4+ T cells from blood, taken before the fourth cycle of nivolumab. This chain joins TRBV11-3 and TRBJ2-1; D perhaps matches TRBD1 (6 bases). The clonotype originates from a human donor with classical Hodgkin lymphoma. The DNA for the CDR3 is TGTGCCAGCAGCCCCCACGGACAGCGTCTCGGTGAGCAGTTCTTC. This encodes CASSPHGQRLGEQFF.